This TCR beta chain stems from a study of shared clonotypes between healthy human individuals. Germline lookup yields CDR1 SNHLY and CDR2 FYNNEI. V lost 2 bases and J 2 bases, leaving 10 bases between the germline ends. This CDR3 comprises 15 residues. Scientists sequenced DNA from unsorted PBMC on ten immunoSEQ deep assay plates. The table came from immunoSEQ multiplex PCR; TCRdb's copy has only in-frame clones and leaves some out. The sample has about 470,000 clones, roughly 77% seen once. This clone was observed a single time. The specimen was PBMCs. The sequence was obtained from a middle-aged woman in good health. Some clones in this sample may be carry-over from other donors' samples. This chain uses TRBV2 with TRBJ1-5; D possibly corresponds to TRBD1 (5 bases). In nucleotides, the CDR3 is TGTGCCAGCAGTGAATGGGGGATTGGCAATCAGCCCCAGCATTTT. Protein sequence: CASSEWGIGNQPQHF.